The 31 T cell receptor beta chains below were found in one sample sequenced in a study of blood T cell repertoires in COVID-19. Measured with immunoSEQ multiplex PCR; TCRdb has only the in-frame clones, and not every one. The sample holds about 110,000 clones; 80% are singletons and the top ten take about 4.7%. The sample taken for sequencing was peripheral blood. The receptors originated from a human donor in a cohort sampled during active or convalescent COVID-19.

This chain connects TRBV24-1 to TRBJ1-4, with D possibly being TRBD1 (6 bases). Germline loops: CDR1 KGHDR, CDR2 SFDVKD. Trimming took off 7 bases at V and 1 base at J, with 18 bases between the two ends. The length of the CDR3 is 17 residues. The CDR3 sequence: CATSPTGTPLTNEKLFF. The CDR3 DNA is TGTGCCACCAGCCCGACAGGAACCCCCTTAACTAATGAAAAACTGTTTTTT.

The chain employs TRBV24-1 and TRBJ2-1, with TRBD1 matching 12 bases. The CDR3 runs to 15 residues. V shed 10 bases, J shed 7 bases, and the junction held 10 bases outside the gene matches. Germline V CDR1 and CDR2: KGHDR, SFDVKD. The CDR3 sequence is CATIGTGGVTNEQFF. As DNA, the CDR3 is TGTGCCACTATCGGGACAGGGGGCGTTACGAATGAGCAGTTCTTC.

The chain recombines TRBV5-6 with TRBJ2-4; perhaps TRBD2 as D (7 bases). Germline V CDR1 and CDR2: SGHDT, YYEEEE. The ends were cut back, 4 bases at V and 11 bases at J, with 19 bases in the middle. The CDR3 sequence is 14 residues long. Written as DNA, the CDR3 is TGTGCCAGCAGCCCCTCAGGGAGGGGGGGCTTTCAGTACTTC. It codes for CASSPSGRGGFQYF. Drawing the rest from reference TRBV5-6 and TRBJ2-4, the complete variable domain is DAGVTQSPTHLIKTRGQQVTLRCSPKSGHDTVSWYQQALGQGPQFIFQYYEEEERQRGNFPDRFSGHQFPNYSSELNVNALLLGDSALYLCASSPSGRGGFQYFGAGTRLSVL.

This chain links TRBV28 with TRBJ2-1, with D possibly matching TRBD1 (8 bases). The CDR3 covers 15 residues. The germline V gene has CDR1 MDHEN and CDR2 SYDVKM. Trimming removed 5 bases from V and 4 bases from J, with 15 bases in between. The CDR3 spells CASSPHRGGYNEQFF. CDR3 DNA sequence: TGTGCCAGCAGTCCCCACAGGGGGGGTTACAATGAGCAGTTCTTC.

V is TRBV20-1 and J is TRBJ2-5, with TRBD1 matching 9 bases. The germline V gene encodes CDR1 DFQATT and CDR2 SNEGSKA (reference sequence). Trimming removed 3 bases from V and 3 bases from J; junction bases left unmatched: 8. This CDR3 is built from 15 residues. The DNA of the CDR3 is TGCAGTGCTAGTACCGGGACAGGGCTCAAAGAGACCCAGTACTTC. Its protein is CSASTGTGLKETQYF.

The J gene is TRBJ2-5, the V gene TRBV12-3 or TRBV12-4; D is possibly TRBD1 (5 bases). The CDR3 totals 13 residues. Trimming took 5 bases from V and 4 from J, leaving 11 bases between them. CDR3 amino acids: CASSAGRGETQYF. The CDR3 nucleotides are TGTGCCAGCAGTGCAGGAAGGGGAGAGACCCAGTACTTC.

The chain combines TRBV18 with TRBJ2-3; unclear D gene. Per germline, CDR1 KGHSH and CDR2 LQKENI. The V gene lost 1 base and the J gene lost 0 bases, with 11 bases spanning the gap. This CDR3 spans 16 amino acids. The CDR3 DNA follows: TGTGCCAGCTCACCACGAGATCGGGTGAGCACAGATACGCAGTATTTT. Encoded protein: CASSPRDRVSTDTQYF.

This chain connects TRBV10-2 to TRBJ2-3, with 8 bases that match TRBD1. This CDR3 is 16 amino acids long. The junction had 8 bases not matched to a gene; V was cut back by 6 bases and J by 0 bases. Germline assignment: CDR1 WSHSY and CDR2 SAAADI. The CDR3 is CASSRTDRVSTDTQYF. The DNA of the CDR3 is TGCGCCAGCAGCCGGACGGACAGGGTCAGCACAGATACGCAGTATTTT.

This clone was counted between two and nine times. The V call is TRBV19, the J call TRBJ2-1; 10 bases map to TRBD2. Trimming removed 4 bases from V and 1 base from J; junction bases left unmatched: 4. This CDR3 spans 16 amino acids. Germline assignment: CDR1 LNHDA and CDR2 SQIVND (reference sequence). CDR3 protein: CASSTLAGASYNEQFF. The CDR3 DNA follows: TGTGCCAGTAGTACCCTAGCGGGGGCATCCTACAATGAGCAGTTCTTC.

The rearrangement joins TRBV27 to TRBJ2-7, with TRBD1 as a possible D gene (6 bases). Deletions cut 3 bases from V and 5 bases from J, with 20 bases between. Looked up from germline, CDR1 is MNHEY and CDR2 is SMNVEV (reference sequence). CDR3 length: 16 residues. In DNA, the CDR3 is TGTGCCAGCAGTTTTGACAGGCAGGGGACCAGGAACGAGCAGTACTTC. Translation gives CASSFDRQGTRNEQYF.

This clone was observed a handful of times. J is TRBJ2-3 and V is TRBV5-1, with D perhaps matching TRBD2 (6 bases). The CDR3 totals 13 residues. V gave up 5 bases and J gave up 6 bases, with 13 bases separating them. Germline V gene lookup returns CDR1 SGHRS and CDR2 YFSETQ. CDR3 amino acids: CASRGGIGDTQYF. The CDR3 bases are TGCGCCAGCAGAGGAGGGATCGGGGATACGCAGTATTTT.

The chain joins TRBV10-2 to TRBJ1-2; TRBD1 matches 7 bases. The CDR3 consists of 12 residues. The germline CDR1 and CDR2 sequences are WSHSY and SAAADI. V lost 6 bases, J lost 4 bases, and 2 bases stayed unmatched. This chain's CDR3 is CASRGTAYGYTF. The CDR3 nucleotides read TGCGCCAGCAGAGGGACAGCCTATGGCTACACCTTC.

The J gene is TRBJ1-6, the V gene TRBV27; 8 positions agree with TRBD1. V dropped 5 bases and J dropped 0; count of bases not matched to a gene: 6. Germline V lookup: CDR1 MNHEY, CDR2 SMNVEV (reference sequence). The CDR3 totals 17 residues. The CDR3 sequence is CASSPRQGTSYNSPLHF. CDR3 coding DNA: TGTGCCAGCAGTCCACGACAGGGGACCTCCTATAATTCACCCCTCCACTTT.

This clone was recorded a few times. The gene calls are TRBV6-1 and TRBJ2-1, with 10 bases that match TRBD2. Trimming cost V 2 bases and J 8 bases; bases outside gene matches: 6. Germline lookup yields CDR1 MNHNS and CDR2 SASEGT. The CDR3 loop spans 15 amino acids. The CDR3: CASSESGRANHEQFF. CDR3 sequence (DNA): TGTGCCAGCAGTGAAAGCGGGAGGGCCAACCATGAGCAGTTCTTC.

V usage is TRBV7-9 and J usage is TRBJ2-1; TRBD2 matches at 8 bases. CDR1 SEHNR and CDR2 FQNEAQ come from the germline V gene (reference sequence). The CDR3 runs to 15 residues. The V and J ends lost 3 bases and 1 base, in that order; junction bases with no gene match: 2. The CDR3 DNA is TGTGCCAGCAGCTTTCTAGCGGGTTCCTACAATGAGCAGTTCTTC. This gives the protein CASSFLAGSYNEQFF.

The chain combines TRBV7-2 with TRBJ1-5; 7 positions agree with TRBD1. In germline, CDR1 is SGHTA, CDR2 FQGNSA. V shed 4 bases and J 2 bases; nucleotides not matched to a gene: 8. There are 16 residues in the CDR3. In DNA, the CDR3 is TGTGCCAGCAGCTCGATCCCCGGACAGGGCAATCAGCCCCAGCATTTT. This encodes CASSSIPGQGNQPQHF.

The V and J genes are TRBV3-1 (or the pseudogene TRBV3-2) and TRBJ1-1; a possible D gene is TRBD1 (5 bases). CDR3 length equals 14 residues. V lost 4 bases and J lost 5, with 14 bases in between. CDR1 is LGHDT and CDR2 is YNNKEL in the germline V gene (reference sequence). The CDR3 coding sequence is TGTGCCAGCAGCCGACAGAGTTCAAGAACTGAAGCTTTCTTT. Amino acids: CASSRQSSRTEAFF.

V gene TRBV7-9 combines with J gene TRBJ2-3; 14 bases are shared with TRBD2. The length of the CDR3 is 16 residues. CDR1 and CDR2 (germline): SEHNR, FQNEAQ (reference sequence). J was trimmed by 4 bases and V by 5 bases; bases with no gene match: 5. CDR3 coding DNA: TGTGCCAGCAGCGTGGGACTAGCGGGAGTGGCAGATACGCAGTATTTT. It yields the protein CASSVGLAGVADTQYF.

The genes are TRBV5-1 and TRBJ1-1; a possible D gene is TRBD1 (6 bases). The germline V and J ends were trimmed by 6 bases and 0 bases, with 18 bases remaining between them. The germline V gene encodes CDR1 SGHRS and CDR2 YFSETQ. This CDR3 is built from 16 residues. The CDR3 protein is CASKGTKTGLNTEAFF. DNA of the CDR3: TGCGCCAGCAAAGGGACCAAGACAGGATTGAACACTGAAGCTTTCTTT.

This rearrangement joins TRBV4-1 to TRBJ2-1; 11 bases match TRBD2. The trim removed 2 bases at V and 8 bases at J, leaving 2 bases unmatched. CDR3 length: 14 amino acids. Germline loops: CDR1 MGHRA, CDR2 YSYEKL. The CDR3 DNA reads TGCGCCAGCAGCCAACCGGGACTAGCGGATGAGCAGTTCTTC. Translated: CASSQPGLADEQFF.

V and J are TRBV21-1 and TRBJ2-5; TRBD2, the table's D call, was not compared with the DNA. TRBV21-1 is assigned pseudogene status. There are 17 residues in the CDR3. For the CDR3, the DNA is TGTGCCAGCAGCAACTCCGTCAGCGGGAGGGCCTGGGAGACCCAGTACTTC. Its protein product is CASSNSVSGRAWETQYF.

This clone was seen more than once but under ten times. The V gene is TRBV27, the J gene TRBJ1-2; weak D call: TRBD1 (5 bases). The V gene lost 5 bases and the J gene lost 5 bases, with 12 bases spanning the gap. The CDR3 is made up of 13 amino acids. The germline V gene has CDR1 MNHEY and CDR2 SMNVEV (reference sequence). In DNA form, the CDR3 reads TGTGCCAGCAGTCCAGCGGGGGGTTATGGCTACACCTTC. This encodes CASSPAGGYGYTF.

This chain uses TRBV28 with TRBJ1-1; the D gene is possibly TRBD1 (6 bases). The CDR3 is 13 residues long. The germline V gene encodes CDR1 MDHEN and CDR2 SYDVKM. V was clipped by 4 bases and J by 6 bases, with 12 bases between them. The CDR3 region has the DNA TGTGCCAGCAGTTCTCAACAGGGAGCTGAAGCTTTCTTT. Protein sequence: CASSSQQGAEAFF.

This clone was counted once. The V call is TRBV27, the J call TRBJ2-7; 8 bases are shared with TRBD2. The germline CDR1 and CDR2 sequences are MNHEY and SMNVEV (reference sequence). The CDR3 sequence is 14 residues long. V lost 3 bases to trimming and J lost 3 bases; unmatched junction nucleotides: 4. The CDR3 DNA sequence: TGTGCCAGCAGTTTTGGCACTAGCGGCTACGAGCAGTACTTC. Its translation is CASSFGTSGYEQYF.

Regarding this clone: The junction shows a germline mismatch at one end, possibly a read error. V and J are TRBV7-3 and TRBJ2-1; TRBD2 aligns across 11 bases. Germline V gene data show CDR1 as SGHTA and CDR2 as FQGTGA. The CDR3 extends over 17 amino acids. CDR3 sequence reads: CANSLKFGTSGNNEQFF. The CDR3 DNA is TGTGCCAACAGCTTAAAGTTCGGGACTAGCGGAAACAATGAGCAGTTCTTC. Filled out from reference TRBV7-3 and TRBJ2-1, the complete variable domain reads GAGVSQTPSNKVTEKGKYVELRCDPISGHTALYWYRQSLGQGPEFLIYFQGTGAADDSGLPNDRFFAVRPEGSVSTLKIQRTERGDSAVYLCANSLKFGTSGNNEQFFGPGTRLTVL.

The gene calls are TRBV19 and TRBJ2-3; 9 bases are shared with TRBD2. V shed 3 bases and J 6 bases; nucleotides not matched to a gene: 10. The CDR3 length is 16 residues. Looked up from germline, CDR1 is LNHDA and CDR2 is SQIVND (reference sequence). This chain's CDR3 is CASSMVAGGGPDTQYF. The CDR3 nucleotides read TGTGCCAGTAGTATGGTGGCGGGAGGGGGACCCGATACGCAGTATTTT. The whole variable domain, remainder taken from reference TRBV19 and TRBJ2-3, is DGGITQSPKYLFRKEGQNVTLSCEQNLNHDAMYWYRQDPGQGLRLIYYSQIVNDFQKGDIAEGYSVSREKKESFPLTVTSAQKNPTAFYLCASSMVAGGGPDTQYFGPGTRLTVL.

The chain combines TRBV5-1 with TRBJ1-4; 7 nucleotides align to TRBD1. CDR1 is SGHRS and CDR2 is YFSETQ in the germline V gene. CDR3 length: 16 residues. Losses at the gene ends were 4 bases for V and 4 bases for J; bases not matched to a gene: 10. In nucleotides, the CDR3 is TGCGCCAGCAGCCCGGTTCCCGGGACAGATAATGAAAAACTGTTTTTT. Its protein is CASSPVPGTDNEKLFF.

Comments on this clone: Germline is not matched at one junction end, which may reflect a read error. This chain connects TRBV6-6 to TRBJ2-6; TRBD2 agrees at 13 bases. CDR1 is MNHNY and CDR2 is SVGAGI in the germline V gene (reference sequence). The CDR3 runs to 18 residues. Here the CDR3 reads CASSRLAGGRSGGNVLTF. Written as DNA, the CDR3 is TGTGCCAGCAGCCGACTAGCGGGGGGCCGCTCCGGGGGCAACGTCCTGACTTTC.

This chain uses TRBV5-1 with TRBJ1-1, with unresolved D. Germline V CDR1 and CDR2: SGHRS, YFSETQ. The CDR3 is 13 amino acids. The V end lost 0 bases, the J end lost 1 base, and 4 bases lay between the germline ends. The CDR3 sequence: CASSLEPNTEAFF. The CDR3 DNA is TGCGCCAGCAGCTTGGAGCCGAACACTGAAGCTTTCTTT.

V is TRBV7-2 and J is TRBJ2-1; 11 nucleotides match TRBD2. CDR3 size: 16 residues. The V segment lost 8 bases and the J segment 6 bases; nucleotides outside the gene matches: 12. From germline, CDR1 is SGHTA and CDR2 FQGNSA. CDR3 in amino acids: CASGTLSGRAFNEQFF. DNA for the CDR3: TGTGCCAGCGGAACACTTAGCGGGAGGGCCTTCAATGAGCAGTTCTTC.

The CDR3 DNA sequence: TGTGCCAGCAGCTTGCGAGACATGAACACTGAAGCTTTCTTT. Translating it yields CASSLRDMNTEAFF. The chain carries TRBV5-4 and TRBJ1-1; the D is unclear. Germline CDR1 SGHNT, CDR2 YYREEE (reference sequence). This CDR3 contains 14 residues. V lost 1 base and J lost 0, with 7 bases in between. The full variable domain, completed using reference TRBV5-4 and TRBJ1-1, is ETGVTQSPTHLIKTRGQQVTLRCSSQSGHNTVSWYQQALGQGPQFIFQYYREEENGRGNFPPRFSGLQFPNYSSELNVNALELDDSALYLCASSLRDMNTEAFFGQGTRLTVV.